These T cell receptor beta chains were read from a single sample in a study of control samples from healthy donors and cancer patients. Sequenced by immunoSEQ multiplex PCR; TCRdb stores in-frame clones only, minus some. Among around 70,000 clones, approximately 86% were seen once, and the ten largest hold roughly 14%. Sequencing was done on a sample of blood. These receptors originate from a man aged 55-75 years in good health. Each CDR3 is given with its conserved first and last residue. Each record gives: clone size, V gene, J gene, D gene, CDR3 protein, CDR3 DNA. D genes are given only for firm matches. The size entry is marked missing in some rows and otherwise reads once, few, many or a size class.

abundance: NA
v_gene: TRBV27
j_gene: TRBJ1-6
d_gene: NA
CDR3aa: CASSLETHGVSLHF
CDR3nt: TGTGCCAGCAGTTTGGAGACCCATGGAGTATCCCTCCACTTT

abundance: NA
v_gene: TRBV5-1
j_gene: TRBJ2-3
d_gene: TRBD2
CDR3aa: CASSLSTPTSGGTDTQYF
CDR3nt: TGCGCCAGCAGCCTGTCGACCCCCACTAGCGGGGGCACAGATACGCAGTATTTT

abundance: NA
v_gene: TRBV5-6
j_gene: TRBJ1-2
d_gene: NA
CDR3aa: CASSLGDRWDGYTF
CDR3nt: TGTGCCAGCAGCTTGGGGGACCGGTGGGATGGCTACACCTTC

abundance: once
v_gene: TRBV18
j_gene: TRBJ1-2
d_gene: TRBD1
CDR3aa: CASEGQGAKGYTF
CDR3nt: TGTGCCAGCGAGGGACAGGGGGCAAAAGGCTACACCTTC

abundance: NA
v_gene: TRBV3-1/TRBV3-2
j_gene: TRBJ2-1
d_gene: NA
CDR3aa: CASSPGPGEQFF
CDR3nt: TGTGCCAGCAGCCCCGGACCGGGAGAGCAGTTCTTC

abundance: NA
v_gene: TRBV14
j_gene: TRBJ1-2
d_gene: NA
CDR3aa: CASSHRLGGYTF
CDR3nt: TGTGCCAGCAGCCACAGACTCGGCGGCTACACCTTC

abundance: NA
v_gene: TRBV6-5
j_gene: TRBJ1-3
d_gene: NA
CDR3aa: CASSYGQGGSGNTIYF
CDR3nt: TGTGCCAGCAGTTACGGGCAGGGTGGTTCTGGAAACACCATATATTTT

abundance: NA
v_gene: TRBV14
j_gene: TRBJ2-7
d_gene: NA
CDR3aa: CASSQDVGSYEQYF
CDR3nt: TGTGCCAGCAGCCAAGATGTGGGCTCCTACGAGCAGTACTTC

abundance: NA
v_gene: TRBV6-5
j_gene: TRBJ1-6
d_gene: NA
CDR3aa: CASSYKPISYNSPLHF
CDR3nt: TGTGCCAGCAGTTATAAACCAATTAGCTATAATTCACCCCTCCACTTT

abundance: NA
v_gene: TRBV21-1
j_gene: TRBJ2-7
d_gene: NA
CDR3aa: CASSEQRKTYEQYF
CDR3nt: TGTGCCAGCAGCGAGCAAAGGAAAACCTACGAGCAGTACTTC

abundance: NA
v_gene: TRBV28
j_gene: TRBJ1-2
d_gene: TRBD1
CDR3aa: CASSFGTGHGYTF
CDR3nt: TGTGCCAGCAGTTTCGGGACAGGTCATGGCTACACCTTC

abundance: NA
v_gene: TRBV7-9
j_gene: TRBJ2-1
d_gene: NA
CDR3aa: CASSLGGAAHNEQFF
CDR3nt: TGTGCCAGCAGCTTAGGAGGGGCGGCACACAATGAGCAGTTCTTC

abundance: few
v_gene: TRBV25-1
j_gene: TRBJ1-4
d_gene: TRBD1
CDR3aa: CASSEPLGTGNEKLFF
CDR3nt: TGTGCCAGCAGTGAACCTTTAGGGACAGGAAATGAAAAACTGTTTTTT

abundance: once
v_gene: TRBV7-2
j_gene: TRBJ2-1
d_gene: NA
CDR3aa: CASSLETGRNEQFF
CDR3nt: TGTGCCAGCAGCTTAGAAACCGGGCGAAATGAGCAGTTCTTC

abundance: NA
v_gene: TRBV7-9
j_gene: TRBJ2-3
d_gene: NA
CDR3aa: CASSLMRGRSTDTQYF
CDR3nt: TGTGCCAGCAGCTTAATGCGGGGGCGCAGCACAGATACGCAGTATTTT

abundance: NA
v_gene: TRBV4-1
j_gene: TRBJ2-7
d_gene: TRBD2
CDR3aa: CASSLPGTSQNEQYF
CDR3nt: TGCGCCAGCAGCCTCCCGGGGACTAGTCAGAACGAGCAGTACTTC

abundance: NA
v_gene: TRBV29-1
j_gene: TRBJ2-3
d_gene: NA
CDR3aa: CSVGDLTATDTQYF
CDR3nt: TGCAGCGTGGGGGACTTGACGGCCACAGATACGCAGTATTTT

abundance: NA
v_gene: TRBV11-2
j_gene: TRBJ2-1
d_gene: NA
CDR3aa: CASSLEGGLNEQFF
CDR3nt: TGTGCCAGCAGCTTAGAGGGCGGTCTCAATGAGCAGTTCTTC

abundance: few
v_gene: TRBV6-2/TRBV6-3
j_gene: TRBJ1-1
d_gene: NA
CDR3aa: CASSPSRGEAFF
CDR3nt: TGTGCCAGCAGTCCCTCCAGGGGTGAAGCTTTCTTT

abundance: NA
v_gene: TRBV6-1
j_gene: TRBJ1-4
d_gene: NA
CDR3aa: CASSEAPRKDEKLFF
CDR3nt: TGTGCCAGCAGTGAAGCTCCTCGGAAGGACGAAAAACTGTTTTTT

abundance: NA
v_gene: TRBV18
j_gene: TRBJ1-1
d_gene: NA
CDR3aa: CASSPQGSTEAFF
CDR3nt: TGTGCCAGCTCACCACAGGGGAGCACTGAAGCTTTCTTT

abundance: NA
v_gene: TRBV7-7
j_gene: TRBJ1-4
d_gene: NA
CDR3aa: CASSLEGGTNEKLFF
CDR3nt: TGTGCCAGCAGCTTGGAGGGCGGAACTAATGAAAAACTGTTTTTT

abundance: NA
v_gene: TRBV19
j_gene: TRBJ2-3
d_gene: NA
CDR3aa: CASSRVVRSTDTQYF
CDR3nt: TGTGCCAGTAGTAGAGTAGTCCGAAGCACAGATACGCAGTATTTT

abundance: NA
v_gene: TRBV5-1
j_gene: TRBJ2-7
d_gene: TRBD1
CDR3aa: CASRGQGYEQYF
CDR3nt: TGCGCCAGCAGGGGACAGGGCTACGAGCAGTACTTC

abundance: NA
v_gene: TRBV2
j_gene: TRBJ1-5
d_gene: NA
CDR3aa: CASSGMPSNQPQHF
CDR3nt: TGTGCCAGCAGTGGGATGCCTAGCAATCAGCCCCAGCATTTT

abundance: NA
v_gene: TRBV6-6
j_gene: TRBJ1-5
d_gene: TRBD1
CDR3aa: CASRGTGRLNQPQHF
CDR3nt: TGTGCCAGCAGGGGGACAGGGCGACTGAATCAGCCCCAGCATTTT

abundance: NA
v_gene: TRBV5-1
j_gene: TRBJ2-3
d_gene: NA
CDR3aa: CASSLGGGGDTQYF
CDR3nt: TGCGCCAGCAGCTTAGGGGGAGGGGGAGATACGCAGTATTTT

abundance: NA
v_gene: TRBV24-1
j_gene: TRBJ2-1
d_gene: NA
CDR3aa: CATRPRRGTYNEQFF
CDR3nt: TGTGCCACCAGGCCCCGGCGTGGGACTTACAATGAGCAGTTCTTC

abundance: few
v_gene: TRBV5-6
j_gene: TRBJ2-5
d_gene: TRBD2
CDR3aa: CASSFPGLAGGPQETQYF
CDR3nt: TGTGCCAGCAGCTTTCCCGGACTAGCGGGAGGGCCGCAAGAGACCCAGTACTTC

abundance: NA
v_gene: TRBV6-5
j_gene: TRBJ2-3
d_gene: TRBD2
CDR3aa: CASSFFSGSTDTQYF
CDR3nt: TGTGCCAGCAGTTTCTTTAGCGGGAGCACAGATACGCAGTATTTT

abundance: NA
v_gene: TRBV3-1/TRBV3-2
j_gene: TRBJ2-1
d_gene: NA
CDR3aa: CASSQDRGGPFSYNEQFF
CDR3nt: TGTGCCAGCAGCCAAGATCGAGGGGGACCCTTCTCCTACAATGAGCAGTTCTTC

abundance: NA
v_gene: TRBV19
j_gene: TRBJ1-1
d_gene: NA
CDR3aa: CASRVRGNTEAFF
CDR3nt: TGTGCCAGTAGGGTTAGGGGGAACACTGAAGCTTTCTTT

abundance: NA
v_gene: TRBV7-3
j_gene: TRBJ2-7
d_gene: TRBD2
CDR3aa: CASSPTSSGPYEQYF
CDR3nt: TGTGCCAGCAGCCCAACCTCTAGCGGGCCTTACGAGCAGTACTTC

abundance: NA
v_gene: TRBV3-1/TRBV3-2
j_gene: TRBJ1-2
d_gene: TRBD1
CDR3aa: CASSQEAHGTGGNYGYTF
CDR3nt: TGTGCCAGCAGCCAAGAAGCCCACGGGACAGGGGGCAACTATGGCTACACCTTC

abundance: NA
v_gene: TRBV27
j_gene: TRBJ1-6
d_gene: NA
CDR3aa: CASSYRGPTNSPLHF
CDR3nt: TGTGCCAGCAGTTACAGAGGGCCCACTAATTCACCCCTCCACTTT

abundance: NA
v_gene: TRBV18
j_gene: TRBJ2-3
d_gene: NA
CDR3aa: CASSPGGGITDTQYF
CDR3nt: TGTGCCAGCTCACCGGGCGGGGGCATCACAGATACGCAGTATTTT

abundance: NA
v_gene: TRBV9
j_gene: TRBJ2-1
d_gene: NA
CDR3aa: CASSVSWEGGSYNEQFF
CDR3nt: TGTGCCAGCAGCGTAAGTTGGGAAGGCGGTTCCTACAATGAGCAGTTCTTC

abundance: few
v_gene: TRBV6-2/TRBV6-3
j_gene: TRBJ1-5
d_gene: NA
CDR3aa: CASSYTGMQPQHF
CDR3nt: TGTGCCAGCAGTTATACGGGGATGCAGCCCCAGCATTTT

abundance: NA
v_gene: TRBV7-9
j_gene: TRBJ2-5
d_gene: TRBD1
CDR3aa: CASSPTGTGVQETQYF
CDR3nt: TGTGCCAGCAGCCCAACCGGGACAGGGGTGCAAGAGACCCAGTACTTC

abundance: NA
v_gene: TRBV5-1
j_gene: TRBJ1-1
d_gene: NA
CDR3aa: CASSLLGGTEAFF
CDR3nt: TGCGCCAGCAGCTTGCTCGGGGGGACTGAAGCTTTCTTT

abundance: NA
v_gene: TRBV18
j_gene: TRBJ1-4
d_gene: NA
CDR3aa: CASSPARVGGEKLFF
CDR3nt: TGTGCCAGCTCACCGGCCCGTGTCGGTGGTGAAAAACTGTTTTTT

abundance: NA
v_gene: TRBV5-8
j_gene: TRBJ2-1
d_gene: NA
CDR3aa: CASSLGQGYVNEQFF
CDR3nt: TGTGCCAGCAGCTTGGGGCAGGGTTATGTCAATGAGCAGTTCTTC

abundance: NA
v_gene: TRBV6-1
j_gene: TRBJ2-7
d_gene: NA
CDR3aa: CASSEALGTLSYEQYF
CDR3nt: TGTGCCAGCAGTGAAGCCTTGGGGACCCTCTCCTACGAGCAGTACTTC

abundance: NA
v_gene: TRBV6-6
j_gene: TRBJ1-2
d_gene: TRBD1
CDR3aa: CASSSKGQGENYGYTF
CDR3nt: TGTGCCAGCAGTTCAAAAGGACAGGGGGAGAACTATGGCTACACCTTC

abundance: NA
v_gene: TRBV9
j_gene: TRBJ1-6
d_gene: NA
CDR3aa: CASSPQAVSNSPLHF
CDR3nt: TGTGCCAGCAGCCCCCAAGCCGTTTCCAATTCACCCCTCCACTTT

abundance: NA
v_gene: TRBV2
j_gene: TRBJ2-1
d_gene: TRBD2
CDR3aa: CASRKTSGSPRDEQFF
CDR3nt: TGTGCCAGCAGGAAGACTAGCGGGAGCCCTCGGGATGAGCAGTTCTTC

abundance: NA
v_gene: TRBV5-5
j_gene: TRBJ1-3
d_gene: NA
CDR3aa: CASSLDRGFSGNTIYF
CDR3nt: TGTGCCAGCAGCTTGGACAGAGGCTTCTCTGGAAACACCATATATTTT

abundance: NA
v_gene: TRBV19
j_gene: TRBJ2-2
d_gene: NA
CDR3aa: CASSRSGMAGELFF
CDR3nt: TGTGCCAGTAGTAGGTCAGGGATGGCCGGGGAGCTGTTTTTT

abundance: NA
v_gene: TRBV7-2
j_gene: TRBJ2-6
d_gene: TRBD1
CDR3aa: CASSTAGTGRLGANVLTF
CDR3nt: TGTGCCAGCAGCACAGCCGGGACAGGGAGGCTCGGGGCCAACGTCCTGACTTTC

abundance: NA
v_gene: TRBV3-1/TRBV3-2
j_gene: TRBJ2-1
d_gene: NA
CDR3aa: CASSQPGYNEQFF
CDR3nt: TGTGCCAGCAGCCAACCCGGCTACAATGAGCAGTTCTTC

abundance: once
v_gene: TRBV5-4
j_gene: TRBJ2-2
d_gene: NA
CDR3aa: CASSLAAVDTGELFF
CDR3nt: TGTGCCAGCAGCTTGGCGGCAGTGGACACCGGGGAGCTGTTTTTT

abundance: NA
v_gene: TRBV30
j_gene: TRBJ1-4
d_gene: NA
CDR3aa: CACTKVNEKLFF
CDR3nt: TGTGCCTGTACAAAGGTTAATGAAAAACTGTTTTTT

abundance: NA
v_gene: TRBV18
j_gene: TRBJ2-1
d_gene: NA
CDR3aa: CASSQQASYNEQFF
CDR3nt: TGTGCCAGCTCACAGCAGGCCTCCTACAATGAGCAGTTCTTC

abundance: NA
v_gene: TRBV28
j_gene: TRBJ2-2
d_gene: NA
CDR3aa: CASSIPRRGELFF
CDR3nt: TGTGCCAGCAGTATACCTCGGAGAGGGGAGCTGTTTTTT

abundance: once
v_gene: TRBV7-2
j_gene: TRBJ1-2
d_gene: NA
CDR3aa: CASSLTAATNYGYTF
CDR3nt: TGTGCCAGCAGCTTAACAGCAGCCACTAACTATGGCTACACCTTC

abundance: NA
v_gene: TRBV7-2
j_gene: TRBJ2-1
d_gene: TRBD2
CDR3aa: CASSSNLAGDPFF
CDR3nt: TGTGCCAGCAGCTCGAATCTAGCGGGGGATCCGTTCTTC

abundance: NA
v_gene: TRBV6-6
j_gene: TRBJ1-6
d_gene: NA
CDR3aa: CASQIPGSSPLHF
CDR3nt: TGTGCCAGTCAAATTCCAGGGAGCTCACCCCTCCACTTT

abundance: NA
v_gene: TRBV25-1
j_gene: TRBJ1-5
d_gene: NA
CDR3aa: CASSETGFNQPQHF
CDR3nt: TGTGCCAGCAGTGAAACCGGGTTCAATCAGCCCCAGCATTTT

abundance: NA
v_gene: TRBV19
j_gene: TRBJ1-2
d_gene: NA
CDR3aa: CASSTQGFQYGYTF
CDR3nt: TGTGCCAGTAGTACGCAGGGGTTTCAATATGGCTACACCTTC

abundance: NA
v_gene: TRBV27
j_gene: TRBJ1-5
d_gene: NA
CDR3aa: CASSLKGDSNQPQHF
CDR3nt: TGTGCCAGCAGTTTAAAAGGGGATAGCAATCAGCCCCAGCATTTT